The rows below give T cell receptor beta chains drawn from one sample of a study of shared T cell receptors in the human thymus. The repertoire was sequenced with immunoSEQ multiplex PCR; TCRdb's copy has only in-frame clones and lacks some. Among over 350,000 clones listed, approximately 95% were seen once. Source material: thymocytes. The receptors were sampled from a human donor. The CDR3 runs from the conserved cysteine through the conserved F or W. A D gene is named only where the DNA matches it firmly. Only some rows state a clone size, as once, few, many or a class for expanded clones.

TRBV4-3	-	TRBJ2-3	-	TGCGCCAGCAGCCAAGATCCCAGGTTAAGCACAGATACGCAGTATTTT	CASSQDPRLSTDTQYF
TRBV6-6	once	TRBJ2-7	-	TGTGCCAGCAGTTACCCCGGGACCCGGGGATCCTACGAGCAGTACTTC	CASSYPGTRGSYEQYF
TRBV28	-	TRBJ2-5	-	TGTGCCAGCCGACAGCAGGGGCCAAGGGAGACCCAGTACTTC	CASRQQGPRETQYF
TRBV5-3	few	TRBJ1-1	-	TGTGCCAGACAGGGGCGGGCTTTCTTT	CARQGRAFF
TRBV2	-	TRBJ2-1	-	TGTGCCAGCAGCGGGGACCAGACCTACAATGAGCAGTTCTTC	CASSGDQTYNEQFF
TRBV28	-	TRBJ2-7	TRBD2	TGTGCCAGCAGTCCTGCGGGAGGCGAGCAGTACTTC	CASSPAGGEQYF
TRBV19	-	TRBJ2-4	-	TGTGCCAGTACCCCCGGGAGAACGTCCAAAAACATTCAGTACTTC	CASTPGRTSKNIQYF
TRBV27	once	TRBJ1-1	-	TGTGCCAGCAGTTTGACTTTTGGGGAGGAGGGCACTGAAGCTTTCTTT	CASSLTFGEEGTEAFF
TRBV29-1	-	TRBJ2-7	-	TGCAGCGTACAACAGGGTGACGAAACCGTTTACGAGCAGTACTTC	CSVQQGDETVYEQYF
TRBV5-1	-	TRBJ2-1	TRBD1	TGCGCCAGCAGCTTTTCGGGACAGGCTTACAATGAGCAGTTCTTC	CASSFSGQAYNEQFF
TRBV5-1	-	TRBJ2-5	-	TGCGCCAGCAGCTTCAGAGCTGGAGGAGAGACCCAGTACTTC	CASSFRAGGETQYF
TRBV29-1	-	TRBJ2-6	-	TGCAGCGTTTTACAGGCTACTGGGGCCAACGTCCTGACTTTC	CSVLQATGANVLTF
TRBV7-9	once	TRBJ2-4	-	TGTGCCACCTCAACAGGGTTGGAAAACATTCAGTACTTC	CATSTGLENIQYF
TRBV5-6	-	TRBJ2-5	-	TGTGCCAGCAGCTCCCAACAAGAGACCCAGTACTTC	CASSSQQETQYF
TRBV27	-	TRBJ1-1	-	TGTGCCAGCAGTTTCTCCCCTAAGTTCCTCACTGAAGCTTTCTTT	CASSFSPKFLTEAFF
TRBV9	-	TRBJ1-2	-	TGTGCCAGCAGCCCAGGGCAAGGATACACCTATGGCTACACCTTC	CASSPGQGYTYGYTF
TRBV28	-	TRBJ1-3	-	TGTGCCAGCAGTAGTGAGGGACATTCCGGGGACACCATATATTTT	CASSSEGHSGDTIYF
TRBV10-1	-	TRBJ1-3	-	TGCGCCAGCAGTGAGTCATGGGCAGCTGGAAACACCATATATTTT	CASSESWAAGNTIYF
TRBV25-1	-	TRBJ2-1	TRBD1	TGTGCCACTGAAATAGGGACAGGGTTAATATCCTACAATGAGCAGTTCTTC	CATEIGTGLISYNEQFF
TRBV28	-	TRBJ1-2	-	TGTGCCAGCAGTTTACAGGGCCTCGACCCCAGCTATGGCTACACCTTC	CASSLQGLDPSYGYTF
TRBV28	-	TRBJ2-3	TRBD2	TGTGCCAGCAGTTTACTCGGACTAGCGGAGGCAGATACGCAGTATTTT	CASSLLGLAEADTQYF
TRBV7-2	-	TRBJ2-2	-	TGTGCCAGCCCCTCCCCCTCCCCCGGCGGCCGGATCGGGGAGCTGTTTTTT	CASPSPSPGGRIGELFF
TRBV4-3	once	TRBJ2-7	TRBD2	TGCGCCAGCAGCCAAGAGGGACTAGCGGGCTCCTACGAGCAGTACTTC	CASSQEGLAGSYEQYF
TRBV7-8	-	TRBJ2-7	-	TGTGCCAGCAGCTTAGAGGGAAGGACGGATGGGATTGGGAACAACGAGCAGTACTTC	CASSLEGRTDGIGNNEQYF
TRBV28	-	TRBJ2-2	-	TGTGCCAGCACCTCCGGAACATCAGGGGTGGGGACCGGGGAGCTGTTTTTT	CASTSGTSGVGTGELFF
TRBV11-3	once	TRBJ1-5	-	TGTGCCAGCAGCTTAGAATGTTTGGGGAATCAGCCCCAGCATTTT	CASSLECLGNQPQHF
TRBV25-1	-	TRBJ1-3	-	TGTGCCAGCAGTCGATTATTTGGAAACACCATATATTTT	CASSRLFGNTIYF
TRBV25-1	-	TRBJ1-4	-	TGTGCCAGCAGTGGTACCAATGAAAAACTGTTTTTT	CASSGTNEKLFF